Below, 30 T cell receptor beta chains from the same sample are listed, as sequenced in a study of regulatory and conventional T cells in RAG deficiency. Profiled with immunoSEQ multiplex PCR; TCRdb holds only in-frame clones, not every one. The table has approximately 30,000 clones, roughly 96% seen once; the top ten hold about 0.4%. Conventional CD4+ T cells were sorted from blood as CD25-low CD127-high cells. These same records also appear under a second study, on regulatory T cells. From that study: The primer mix had 52 TRBV and 13 TRBJ primers.

The sequenced sample consisted of CD25- CD4+ T cells sorted from blood. Source of these receptors: a human donor in good health.

This clone has a single count. V and J are TRBV5-1 and TRBJ2-3; 8 nucleotides agree with TRBD2. The germline CDR1 and CDR2 sequences are SGHRS and YFSETQ. The J segment lost 4 bases and the V segment lost 0 bases, leaving 10 bases of the junction unmatched. The CDR3 totals 17 residues. The CDR3 region has the DNA TGCGCCAGCAGCTTGGGGTCAGCGGGAGCATCGCCAGATACGCAGTATTTT. This encodes CASSLGSAGASPDTQYF.

This sequence joins TRBV29-1 and TRBJ1-5, with no clear D. V was trimmed by 1 base and J by 4 bases, leaving 8 bases between them. Germline loops: CDR1 SQVTM, CDR2 ANQGSEA. The CDR3 length is 13 residues. The CDR3 reads CSVEGQENQPQHF. The CDR3 region has the DNA TGCAGCGTTGAAGGGCAGGAAAATCAGCCCCAGCATTTT.

The chain carries TRBV29-1 and TRBJ1-1; D might be TRBD1 (5 bases). The CDR3 covers 13 residues. CDR1 SQVTM and CDR2 ANQGSEA come from the germline V gene. Trimming pared 7 bases from V and 3 bases from J, leaving 15 bases between. The CDR3 DNA reads as TGCAGCGCCGTCCGGGGGGGATACACTGAAGCTTTCTTT. This codes for CSAVRGGYTEAFF. Full variable domain (missing parts from reference TRBV29-1 and TRBJ1-1): SAVISQKPSRDICQRGTSLTIQCQVDSQVTMMFWYRQQPGQSLTLIATANQGSEATYESGFVIDKFPISRPNLTFSTLTVSNMSPEDSSIYLCSAVRGGYTEAFFGQGTRLTVV.

V gene TRBV11-1 combines with J gene TRBJ2-7; 9 nucleotides match TRBD1. Trimming at V came to 6 bases and at J to 5 bases, leaving 11 bases not matched to a gene. The CDR3 length is 15 residues. Germline CDR1 and CDR2: SGHAT and FQDESV (reference sequence). The CDR3 coding sequence is TGTGCCAGCAGAGTATCCGGGACAGGGACCCACGAGCAGTACTTC. It is translated as CASRVSGTGTHEQYF.

V is TRBV30 and J is TRBJ2-4, with D maybe TRBD2 (6 bases). The CDR3 is 16 residues long. Germline CDR1 and CDR2: GTSNPN and SVGIG (reference sequence). The V end was cut by 0 bases, the J end by 4 bases, with 16 bases between. CDR3 nucleotides: TGTGCCTGGAGTGTACTGGGAGGTCACCGAAAAAACATTCAGTACTTC. It codes for CAWSVLGGHRKNIQYF.

The chain has TRBV7-9 and TRBJ1-4, with no clear D. The germline CDR1 and CDR2 sequences are SEHNR and FQNEAQ (reference sequence). The germline V and J ends were trimmed by 4 bases and 0 bases, with 9 bases remaining between them. This CDR3 comprises 15 residues. Written as DNA, the CDR3 is TGTGCCAGCAGCTCAGGTCTTGCAACTAATGAAAAACTGTTTTTT. Its translation: CASSSGLATNEKLFF.

The rearrangement joins TRBV7-9 to TRBJ1-2, with TRBD1 matching over 9 bases. Germline CDR1 reads SEHNR; CDR2 reads FQNEAQ (reference sequence). Trimming at V came to 3 bases and at J to 5 bases, leaving 10 bases not matched to a gene. This CDR3 is built from 16 residues. As DNA, the CDR3 is TGTGCCAGCAGCTTGGAAGGACAGGGGAGACGGTATGGCTACACCTTC. Translating it yields CASSLEGQGRRYGYTF. The entire variable domain, with the rest obtained from reference TRBV7-9 and TRBJ1-2, is as follows: DTGVSQNPRHKITKRGQNVTFRCDPISEHNRLYWYRQTLGQGPEFLTYFQNEAQLEKSRLLSDRFSAERPKGSFSTLEIQRTEQGDSAMYLCASSLEGQGRRYGYTFGSGTRLTVV.

The rearrangement joins TRBV5-6 to TRBJ1-1, with D maybe TRBD1 (5 bases). The CDR3 spans 17 residues. Germline V gene lookup returns CDR1 SGHDT and CDR2 YYEEEE. The V end lost 0 bases, the J end lost 0 bases, and 15 bases lay between the germline ends. In nucleotides, the CDR3 is TGTGCCAGCAGCTTGGTTTTCCGGGAGGGGATGAACACTGAAGCTTTCTTT. Encoded protein: CASSLVFREGMNTEAFF.

This chain uses TRBV5-6 with TRBJ2-3; D may be TRBD1 (5 bases). The CDR3 spans 15 residues. V lost 4 bases and J 2 bases, leaving 14 bases between the germline ends. Germline V lookup: CDR1 SGHDT, CDR2 YYEEEE. The DNA of the CDR3 is TGTGCCAGCAGCCCCGGACATCAAGACACAGATACGCAGTATTTT. It codes for CASSPGHQDTDTQYF.

CDR3 nucleotides: TGTGCCAGCAGCCAACCGTCCGGGGGCTACACCTTC. Translation gives CASSQPSGGYTF. The chain links TRBV7-3 to TRBJ1-2; D gene unclear. The germline V gene encodes CDR1 SGHTA and CDR2 FQGTGA. The CDR3 runs to 12 residues. V lost 5 bases and J 8 bases, leaving 12 bases between the germline ends.

The gene calls are TRBV9 and TRBJ2-1; TRBD2 aligns across 14 bases. Germline assignment: CDR1 SGDLS and CDR2 YYNGEE. The CDR3 is made up of 16 amino acids. Unmatched junction bases numbered 9, after V lost 4 bases and J lost 9 bases. CDR3 protein: CASSSSGTSGSGEQFF. The CDR3, as DNA: TGTGCCAGCAGCTCCTCCGGGACTAGCGGGAGTGGTGAGCAGTTCTTC.

V is TRBV11-2 and J is TRBJ2-1; 10 bases line up with TRBD2. Trimming took 1 base from V and 7 from J; bases not matched to a gene: 10. CDR3 length: 17 amino acids. The germline gives CDR1 SGHAT, CDR2 FQNNGV. The chain's CDR3 is CASSLVISSGSLNEQFF. DNA of the CDR3: TGTGCCAGCAGCTTAGTGATATCTAGCGGGAGTTTAAATGAGCAGTTCTTC.

V usage is TRBV7-9 and J usage is TRBJ1-5; 7 nucleotides line up with TRBD1. The germline V gene has CDR1 SEHNR and CDR2 FQNEAQ (reference sequence). This CDR3 is 17 amino acids long. J gave up 1 base and V 5 bases, and 11 bases lay outside the gene matches. Here the CDR3 reads CASSLQTGSKSNQPQHF. The CDR3, as DNA: TGTGCCAGCAGCCTTCAGACAGGGAGCAAGAGCAATCAGCCCCAGCATTTT.

A single count supports this clone. The chain links TRBV28 to TRBJ1-5; D may be TRBD1 (5 bases). Germline V gene lookup returns CDR1 MDHEN and CDR2 SYDVKM. The CDR3 is 15 residues long. V lost 6 bases and J 2 bases, leaving 14 bases between the germline ends. CDR3 sequence (DNA): TGTGCCAGCAGCGGGGGTACGGTGGGCAATCAGCCCCAGCATTTT. Translation gives CASSGGTVGNQPQHF.

Comments on this clone: The same CDR3 also results from other DNA sequences found in this sample. The genes are TRBV11-3 and TRBJ2-3; the D gene is possibly TRBD1 (5 bases). The V gene's germline CDR1 is SGHNT and CDR2 YENEEA. With 5 bases removed from V and 12 bases from J, the gap between germline ends came to 18 bases. CDR3 length: 13 amino acids. The CDR3 region is CASSPPAGSDQYF. DNA for the CDR3: TGTGCCAGCAGCCCCCCCGCAGGGTCAGATCAGTATTTT.

The rearrangement links TRBV4-2 to TRBJ1-4; 7 nucleotides agree with TRBD1. This CDR3 has 15 residues. With 0 bases clipped from V and 8 bases from J, the junction kept 6 bases outside the gene matches. CDR1 is LGHNA and CDR2 is YNFKEQ in the germline V gene. The CDR3 region is CASSQDLAGGEKLFF. DNA for the CDR3: TGTGCCAGCAGCCAAGATCTGGCAGGGGGGGAAAAACTGTTTTTT.

J is TRBJ2-1 and V is TRBV4-2; possibly TRBD1 for D (5 bases). V was trimmed by 0 bases and J by 5 bases, leaving 14 bases between them. This CDR3 spans 16 amino acids. Germline V CDR1 and CDR2: LGHNA, YNFKEQ. CDR3 bases: TGTGCCAGCAGCCAAGACAAGGTAGGGGCTCACAATGAGCAGTTCTTC. Protein product: CASSQDKVGAHNEQFF.

V is TRBV15 and J is TRBJ2-2, with D perhaps TRBD2 (7 bases). CDR1 and CDR2 from the germline V gene are LNHNV and YYDKDF (reference sequence). This CDR3 comprises 15 residues. V was clipped by 1 base and J by 3 bases, with 9 bases between them. CDR3 DNA: TGTGCCACCAGCAGAGGCGGGGGCGACACCGGGGAGCTGTTTTTT. Translating it yields CATSRGGGDTGELFF.

J is TRBJ1-6 and V is TRBV2; no firm D call. Between the trimmed V and J ends, which lost 6 bases and 7 bases, there was a span of 10 bases. The CDR3 is 13 residues long. CDR1 is SNHLY and CDR2 is FYNNEI in the germline V gene. The CDR3 protein is CASRVEGNSPLHF. The CDR3 nucleotides read TGTGCCAGCAGGGTCGAGGGCAATTCACCCCTCCACTTT.

A word on this clone: This CDR3 is also generated by other DNA sequences in the sample. The chain has TRBV2 and TRBJ1-6, with TRBD1 as a possible D gene (6 bases). The V and J ends lost 7 bases and 0 bases respectively, with 10 bases between them. This CDR3 contains 15 residues. The germline V gene encodes CDR1 SNHLY and CDR2 FYNNEI. CDR3 loop: CASNTGSSYNSPLHF. Written as DNA, the CDR3 is TGTGCCAGCAACACAGGGAGCTCCTATAATTCACCCCTCCACTTT.

The CDR3 DNA reads as TGCGCCAGCAGCGGCAAGCGGGGAGGCACCGGGGAGCTGTTTTTT. Its protein is CASSGKRGGTGELFF. The V and J genes are TRBV5-1 and TRBJ2-2; 7 bases line up with TRBD2. This CDR3 has 15 amino acids. Germline CDR1 SGHRS, CDR2 YFSETQ. Unmatched junction bases numbered 7, after V lost 4 bases and J lost 4 bases.

This chain uses TRBV18 with TRBJ2-5; a possible D gene is TRBD2 (6 bases). The germline V and J ends were trimmed by 4 bases and 1 base, with 10 bases remaining between them. Germline assignment: CDR1 KGHSH and CDR2 LQKENI. There are 14 residues in the CDR3. The CDR3 DNA follows: TGTGCCAGCTCACTAGCGGACGGCCAAGAGACCCAGTACTTC. It translates to CASSLADGQETQYF.

The chain links TRBV6-1 to TRBJ1-1, with a possible D match to TRBD1 (6 bases). Germline V gene data show CDR1 as MNHNS and CDR2 as SASEGT. This CDR3 is built from 13 residues. V shed 9 bases and J shed 5 bases, with 16 bases lying between them. The CDR3 DNA reads TGTGCCAGTCGAAGGGACATGGGGACTGAAGCTTTCTTT. This sequence encodes CASRRDMGTEAFF.

The V call is TRBV6-4, the J call TRBJ1-2, with D unclear. Germline assignment: CDR1 MRHNA and CDR2 SNTAGT. CDR3 length: 12 residues. The V and J ends lost 1 base and 2 bases respectively, with 2 bases between them. CDR3 bases: TGTGCCAGCAGTGACTTAAACTATGGCTACACCTTC. Translation gives CASSDLNYGYTF.

V and J are TRBV9 and TRBJ1-6; 10 nucleotides agree with TRBD1. Germline V CDR1 and CDR2: SGDLS, YYNGEE. V lost 1 base to trimming and J lost 9 bases; unmatched junction nucleotides: 4. This CDR3 is 15 amino acids long. The CDR3, as DNA: TGTGCCAGCAGCGTATCGGACAGGGGGAGTTCACCCCTCCACTTT. It encodes CASSVSDRGSSPLHF.

This chain joins TRBV6-6 and TRBJ2-7; TRBD2 might be the D (5 bases). Trimming removed 6 bases at V and 2 bases at J, with 8 bases between. The CDR3 is 12 residues long. From germline, CDR1 is MNHNY and CDR2 SVGAGI (reference sequence). CDR3 sequence (DNA): TGTGCCAGCAGATCCGGGACCTACGAGCAGTACTTC. Amino acid sequence: CASRSGTYEQYF.

The chain combines TRBV6-6 with TRBJ1-1, with TRBD1 as a possible D gene (6 bases). This CDR3 is 12 amino acids long. V was shortened by 11 bases and J by 1 base, with 11 bases between the two germline ends. Germline lookup yields CDR1 MNHNY and CDR2 SVGAGI (reference sequence). CDR3 loop: CALRGTNTEAFF. The CDR3 nucleotides are TGTGCCCTAAGGGGGACGAACACTGAAGCTTTCTTT.

This chain joins TRBV21-1 and TRBJ1-2; the D call TRBD1 from the table was never checked on the DNA. TRBV21-1 counts as a pseudogene. The CDR3 is made up of 14 amino acids. The chain's CDR3 is CASSKSSGCYGYTF. The CDR3 nucleotides are TGTGCCAGCAGCAAATCATCAGGGTGCTATGGCTACACCTTC.

V gene TRBV25-1 combines with J gene TRBJ1-6; D unclear. Trimming took 8 bases from V and 6 from J, leaving 14 bases between them. Germline V gives CDR1 MGHDK, CDR2 SYGVNS. This CDR3 region has 14 residues. CDR3 nucleotide sequence: TGTGCCAGCCGCGGAATGAGGGCTAATTCACCCCTCCACTTT. Amino acids: CASRGMRANSPLHF. Using reference TRBV25-1 and TRBJ1-6 for the parts outside the CDR3, the full variable domain is EADIYQTPRYLVIGTGKKITLECSQTMGHDKMYWYQQDPGMELHLIHYSYGVNSTEKGDLSSESTVSRIRTEHFPLTLESARPSHTSQYLCASRGMRANSPLHFGNGTRLTVT.

The chain uses TRBV6-1 and TRBJ1-5; TRBD1 matches 7 bases. V was clipped by 6 bases and J by 7 bases; unmatched bases: 6. This CDR3 contains 13 residues. The germline gives CDR1 MNHNS, CDR2 SASEGT. CDR3 residues: CASRDRVQQPQHF. CDR3 nucleotides: TGTGCCAGCAGAGACAGGGTACAGCAGCCCCAGCATTTT.